These 22 T cell receptor beta chains originate from one sample sequenced in a study of graft-versus-host responses after intestinal transplantation. Their antigens are not known. The repertoire was sequenced with immunoSEQ multiplex PCR; TCRdb's copy has only in-frame clones and lacks some. The table lists tens of thousands of clones, 90% of them singletons, with roughly 0.099% in the top ten. The sequencing here drew on unstimulated CD4+ T cells sorted from spleen or lymph node cells, taken before intestinal transplant. The receptors here all came from a human donor who received an intestinal transplant.

A few counts support this clone. This chain links TRBV5-1 with TRBJ2-5; no clear D gene. CDR1 and CDR2 (germline): SGHRS, YFSETQ. V was trimmed by 5 bases and J by 2 bases, leaving 4 bases between them. This CDR3 has 11 residues. The CDR3 loop is CASRAQETQYF. The DNA for the CDR3 is TGCGCCAGCAGAGCACAAGAGACCCAGTACTTC.

The chain joins TRBV18 to TRBJ1-3; D not certain. This CDR3 region has 15 residues. CDR1 KGHSH and CDR2 LQKENI come from the germline V gene. V was shortened by 3 bases and J by 4 bases, with 13 bases between the two germline ends. Here the CDR3 reads CASSPKRLAGNTIYF. The DNA for the CDR3 is TGTGCCAGCTCACCGAAGAGACTAGCCGGAAACACCATATATTTT.

The V call is TRBV5-4, the J call TRBJ2-5; D perhaps matches TRBD1 (7 bases). The tail of the sequence fits TRBJ2-7 better, so the J call may be wrong. CDR1 is SGHNT and CDR2 is YYREEE in the germline V gene (reference sequence). The CDR3 runs 15 residues. The CDR3 DNA is TGTGCCAGCAGCTGGAGGGGACAGCCTTCCTACGAGCAGTACTTC. Translating gives CASSWRGQPSYEQYF.

This clone has just a few counts. CDR3 in DNA: TGCGCCACCAAGCCGGGACAGGGGTCCTACGAGCAGTACTTC. Protein sequence: CATKPGQGSYEQYF. J is TRBJ2-7 and V is TRBV5-1; 10 bases match TRBD1. The CDR3 extends over 14 amino acids. CDR1 is SGHRS, CDR2 YFSETQ, per germline. J was trimmed by 1 base and V by 9 bases; bases with no gene match: 7. Full variable domain (missing parts from reference TRBV5-1 and TRBJ2-7): KAGVTQTPRYLIKTRGQQVTLSCSPISGHRSVSWYQQTPGQGLQFLFEYFSETQRNKGNFPGRFSGRQFSNSRSEMNVSTLELGDSALYLCATKPGQGSYEQYFGPGTRLTVT.

This sequence joins TRBV19 and TRBJ2-5; 9 bases align to TRBD2. J gave up 5 bases and V 5 bases, and 6 bases lay outside the gene matches. The CDR3 has 14 residues. Per the germline V gene, CDR1 is LNHDA and CDR2 is SQIVND (reference sequence). This chain's CDR3 is CASSVASGAETQYF. For the CDR3, the DNA is TGTGCCAGTAGTGTGGCTAGCGGGGCGGAGACCCAGTACTTC. The full variable domain, its missing parts supplied by reference TRBV19 and TRBJ2-5, is DGGITQSPKYLFRKEGQNVTLSCEQNLNHDAMYWYRQDPGQGLRLIYYSQIVNDFQKGDIAEGYSVSREKKESFPLTVTSAQKNPTAFYLCASSVASGAETQYFGPGTRLLVL.

V usage is TRBV4-1 and J usage is TRBJ2-7; 10 nucleotides match TRBD1. Germline V gives CDR1 MGHRA, CDR2 YSYEKL. Trimming cost V 1 base and J 3 bases; bases outside gene matches: 6. The CDR3 spans 16 residues. CDR3 nucleotides: TGCGCCAGCAGCCAAGTGGGACAGGGGCCCAACTACGAGCAGTACTTC. Translated: CASSQVGQGPNYEQYF.

This clone has a handful of counts. The rearrangement uses TRBV6-5 and TRBJ2-7, with TRBD2 as a possible D gene (5 bases). This CDR3 comprises 14 residues. Trimming removed 8 bases from V and 0 bases from J, with 14 bases in between. Germline V gene data show CDR1 as MNHEY and CDR2 as SVGAGI. CDR3 residues: CASGRGTSSYEQYF. CDR3 sequence (DNA): TGTGCCAGCGGTCGCGGCACTAGCTCCTACGAGCAGTACTTC.

The J gene is TRBJ1-1, the V gene TRBV7-3; 7 nucleotides line up with TRBD1. This CDR3 is built from 14 residues. V trimming: 6 bases; J trimming: 0 bases; junction bases outside the gene matches: 4. Germline V gene data show CDR1 as SGHTA and CDR2 as FQGTGA. CDR3 DNA sequence: TGTGCCAGCAGGACGGACAGGTTGAACACTGAAGCTTTCTTT. It encodes CASRTDRLNTEAFF.

The chain combines TRBV5-1 with TRBJ1-1, with D perhaps TRBD1 (6 bases). The germline V gene has CDR1 SGHRS and CDR2 YFSETQ. The V end lost 4 bases, the J end lost 0 bases, and 10 bases lay between the germline ends. This CDR3 spans 14 amino acids. This CDR3 is CASSRSGVNTEAFF. The CDR3 bases are TGCGCCAGCAGCCGTTCAGGGGTGAACACTGAAGCTTTCTTT. Variable domain in full (rest from reference TRBV5-1 and TRBJ1-1): KAGVTQTPRYLIKTRGQQVTLSCSPISGHRSVSWYQQTPGQGLQFLFEYFSETQRNKGNFPGRFSGRQFSNSRSEMNVSTLELGDSALYLCASSRSGVNTEAFFGQGTRLTVV.

The chain is built from TRBV15 and TRBJ2-1; possible D gene TRBD1, 6 bases. Trimming took off 3 bases at V and 12 bases at J, with 12 bases between the two ends. CDR3 length equals 12 residues. Germline lookup yields CDR1 LNHNV and CDR2 YYDKDF (reference sequence). The CDR3 sequence is CATSRGAEPQFF. The CDR3 DNA reads as TGTGCCACCAGCAGGGGGGCGGAACCGCAGTTCTTC.

The chain employs TRBV18 and TRBJ1-2; D may be TRBD1 (6 bases). V was cut by 9 bases and J by 0 bases, with 11 bases left in between. The CDR3 length is 13 residues. The germline gives CDR1 KGHSH, CDR2 LQKENI. CDR3 loop: CASRTDTNYGYTF. Here the CDR3 DNA reads TGTGCCAGTCGGACAGACACTAACTATGGCTACACCTTC.

J is TRBJ1-4 and V is TRBV5-1; TRBD1 agrees at 8 bases. V was clipped by 0 bases and J by 4 bases; unmatched bases: 8. Germline CDR1 SGHRS, CDR2 YFSETQ. The CDR3 contains 17 residues. CDR3 sequence reads: CASSLATNRGVNEKLFF. CDR3 nucleotides: TGCGCCAGCAGCTTGGCCACAAACAGGGGGGTTAATGAAAAACTGTTTTTT.

The V gene is TRBV5-1, the J gene TRBJ1-4, with TRBD1 as a possible D gene (5 bases). This CDR3 has 13 residues. V was clipped by 5 bases and J by 3 bases, with 8 bases between them. The germline V gene encodes CDR1 SGHRS and CDR2 YFSETQ. Here the CDR3 reads CASSGGANEKLFF. The CDR3 DNA follows: TGCGCCAGCAGTGGAGGGGCTAATGAAAAACTGTTTTTT.

The chain recombines TRBV29-1 with TRBJ2-7; 10 bases map to TRBD2. Looked up from germline, CDR1 is SQVTM and CDR2 is ANQGSEA. V lost 6 bases, J lost 7 bases, and 9 bases stayed unmatched. The CDR3 spans 13 residues. DNA of the CDR3: TGCAGCGTATTACTAGCGGGGCCAGGAGAGCAGTACTTC. Translation: CSVLLAGPGEQYF.

The rearrangement joins TRBV2 to TRBJ1-5; D possibly corresponds to TRBD1 (6 bases). V gave up 3 bases and J gave up 6 bases, with 12 bases separating them. The V gene's germline CDR1 is SNHLY and CDR2 FYNNEI. CDR3 length equals 14 residues. CDR3 bases: TGTGCCAGCAGTGAGGGGGCCAAGGGTCAGCCCCAGCATTTT. This translates into CASSEGAKGQPQHF.

The chain has TRBV11-1 and TRBJ2-5; possible D gene TRBD2, 6 bases. Germline values: CDR1 SGHAT, CDR2 FQDESV (reference sequence). The V end was cut by 3 bases, the J end by 7 bases, with 6 bases between. This CDR3 is 11 amino acids long. The CDR3 DNA sequence: TGTGCCAGCAGCTTCGGGGGGACCCAGTACTTC. Translating it yields CASSFGGTQYF. Complete variable domain (other parts from reference TRBV11-1 and TRBJ2-5): EAEVAQSPRYKITEKSQAVAFWCDPISGHATLYWYRQILGQGPELLVQFQDESVVDDSQLPKDRFSAERLKGVDSTLKIQPAELGDSAMYLCASSFGGTQYFGPGTRLLVL.

Of note for this clone: A junction end diverges from the germline sequence, so it may reflect a read error. The sample holds other DNA sequences that translate to the same CDR3. The V and J genes are TRBV6-7 and TRBJ1-6; 10 bases map to TRBD1. TRBV6-7 is flagged as an ORF with uncertain function. The CDR3 loop spans 18 amino acids. Here the CDR3 reads CASTPGQGSEVDNSPLHF. The CDR3, as DNA: TGTGCCAGCACCCCGGGACAGGGGAGTGAAGTGGATAATTCCCCCCTCCACTTT.

For the CDR3, the DNA is TGTGCCAGCGCACCCGAACATAATGAAAAACTGTTTTTT. Protein product: CASAPEHNEKLFF. The rearrangement uses TRBV2 and TRBJ1-4; D unclear. The CDR3 loop spans 13 amino acids. Germline CDR1 reads SNHLY; CDR2 reads FYNNEI. Trimming pared 8 bases from V and 4 bases from J, leaving 11 bases between.

This clone was counted once. V gene TRBV4-1 combines with J gene TRBJ2-2; 7 bases are a match to TRBD2. The V gene's germline CDR1 is MGHRA and CDR2 YSYEKL. The J segment lost 4 bases and the V segment lost 1 base, leaving 6 bases of the junction unmatched. The CDR3 has 16 amino acids. The CDR3 DNA reads as TGCGCCAGCAGCCAAGCCGCTAGCGGCGGCACCGGGGAGCTGTTTTTT. It is translated as CASSQAASGGTGELFF.

The chain recombines TRBV2 with TRBJ1-5; the D gene is possibly TRBD1 (5 bases). The CDR3 has 14 residues. From germline, CDR1 is SNHLY and CDR2 FYNNEI. The V end lost 4 bases, the J end lost 7 bases, and 14 bases lay between the germline ends. DNA of the CDR3: TGTGCCAGCAGTGGAAGAGGAGGGGTACAGCCCCAGCATTTT. This encodes CASSGRGGVQPQHF. The full variable domain, with the rest looked up from reference TRBV2 and TRBJ1-5, is EPEVTQTPSHQVTQMGQEVILRCVPISNHLYFYWYRQILGQKVEFLVSFYNNEISEKSEIFDDQFSVERPDGSNFTLKIRSTKLEDSAMYFCASSGRGGVQPQHFGDGTRLSIL.

The chain joins TRBV7-9 to TRBJ1-2; D is ambiguous. The CDR3 sequence is 14 residues long. V was clipped by 1 base and J by 7 bases, with 13 bases between them. In germline, CDR1 is SEHNR, CDR2 FQNEAQ (reference sequence). The CDR3 DNA sequence: TGTGCCAGCAGCTTAGAAGGCCGGGTGAGTGGCTACACCTTC. Its protein product is CASSLEGRVSGYTF.

This chain joins TRBV5-4 and TRBJ2-5, with a tentative D call TRBD2 (5 bases). The germline V gene has CDR1 SGHNT and CDR2 YYREEE (reference sequence). The CDR3 is made up of 14 amino acids. The V end was cut by 4 bases, the J end by 3 bases, with 13 bases between. The CDR3 region has the DNA TGTGCCAGCAGCGCCCTGGCGGGCAAAGAGACCCAGTACTTC. Amino acid sequence: CASSALAGKETQYF.